Sequencing of this T cell receptor (beta chain) was carried out in a study of shared clonotypes between healthy human individuals. Germline V gives CDR1 KGHSH, CDR2 LQKENI. This CDR3 is 13 amino acids long. Trimming removed 4 bases at V and 10 bases at J, with 14 bases between. This table comes from immunoSEQ multiplex PCR, and its TCRdb copy is limited to in-frame clones, with some not included. This table has about 1.4 million clones, roughly 96% appearing once. The origin of this receptor is a man aged 25 to 45 in good health. The material sequenced was naive CD4+ T cells sorted from blood. Noted subset: CD45RA+ positively selected. The chain joins TRBV18 to TRBJ2-1, with D perhaps matching TRBD1 or TRBD2 (5 bases each). DNA for the CDR3: TGTGCCAGCTCACGGGACGTATCATCGGAGCAGTTCTTC. This codes for CASSRDVSSEQFF.